These T cell receptor beta chains were read from a single sample in a study of PD-L1 blockade in urothelial cancer. The table came from immunoSEQ multiplex PCR; TCRdb's copy has only in-frame clones and leaves some out. The profile shows just under 40,000 clones, 80% to 90% of them singletons. The sample in question was PBMCs, obtained around atezolizumab (anti-PD-L1) treatment. These TCRs come from a man between 60 and 75 years old with urothelial cancer. Each CDR3 is given with its conserved first and last residue. The D gene is left open where the match is weak. Clone size is not always given. Where it is, it says once, few, many or a class for expanded clones.

CDR3 protein: CASSRGLARITGELFF
CDR3 DNA: TGCGCCAGCAGTCGAGGACTAGCGAGGATCACCGGGGAGCTGTTTTTT
J gene: TRBJ2-2
clone size: -
V gene: TRBV10-1
D gene: TRBD2

CDR3 protein: CASSYGLGGGPQETQYF
CDR3 DNA: TGCGCCAGCAGCTACGGGTTAGGGGGAGGGCCTCAAGAGACCCAGTACTTC
J gene: TRBJ2-5
clone size: -
V gene: TRBV5-1
D gene: -

CDR3 protein: CASSSSGAPYNEQFF
CDR3 DNA: TGTGCCAGCAGTTCCAGCGGCGCTCCCTACAATGAGCAGTTCTTC
J gene: TRBJ2-1
clone size: -
V gene: TRBV7-9
D gene: -

CDR3 protein: CASAGGDRAYEQYF
CDR3 DNA: TGTGCCAGCGCTGGGGGAGACAGGGCCTACGAGCAGTACTTC
J gene: TRBJ2-7
clone size: -
V gene: TRBV28
D gene: TRBD1

CDR3 protein: CATSRQGATNEKLFF
CDR3 DNA: TGTGCCACCAGCAGACAGGGCGCAACTAATGAAAAACTGTTTTTT
J gene: TRBJ1-4
clone size: -
V gene: TRBV15
D gene: -

CDR3 protein: CASSELSGLTEAFF
CDR3 DNA: TGTGCCAGCAGCGAGCTTTCGGGTCTCACTGAAGCTTTCTTT
J gene: TRBJ1-1
clone size: -
V gene: TRBV7-9
D gene: -

CDR3 protein: CASSLPQGAWETQYF
CDR3 DNA: TGCGCCAGCAGCCTACCACAGGGGGCTTGGGAGACCCAGTACTTC
J gene: TRBJ2-5
clone size: once
V gene: TRBV4-1
D gene: TRBD1

CDR3 protein: CASSRGTGLTDTQYF
CDR3 DNA: TGTGCCAGTAGTCGGGGGACAGGTTTAACAGATACGCAGTATTTT
J gene: TRBJ2-3
clone size: -
V gene: TRBV19
D gene: TRBD1

CDR3 protein: CASSLGRVGNTEAFF
CDR3 DNA: TGTGCCAGCAGTCTGGGCAGGGTAGGGAACACTGAAGCTTTCTTT
J gene: TRBJ1-1
clone size: -
V gene: TRBV27
D gene: -

CDR3 protein: CATFGGQGEKLFF
CDR3 DNA: TGTGCCACCTTCGGGGGACAGGGTGAAAAACTGTTTTTT
J gene: TRBJ1-4
clone size: -
V gene: TRBV6-1
D gene: TRBD1

CDR3 protein: CASSKTGQQETQYF
CDR3 DNA: TGTGCCAGCAGCAAAACGGGACAGCAAGAGACCCAGTACTTC
J gene: TRBJ2-5
clone size: -
V gene: TRBV7-2
D gene: TRBD1

CDR3 protein: CASSLALTGMEETQYF
CDR3 DNA: TGTGCCAGCAGCTTAGCCCTGACAGGGATGGAAGAGACCCAGTACTTC
J gene: TRBJ2-5
clone size: -
V gene: TRBV11-2
D gene: TRBD1

CDR3 protein: CASRSGTGLIGTQYF
CDR3 DNA: TGTGCCAGCAGATCCGGGACAGGGTTGATCGGGACCCAGTACTTC
J gene: TRBJ2-5
clone size: -
V gene: TRBV6-1
D gene: TRBD1

CDR3 protein: CASSPWGGDTGELFF
CDR3 DNA: TGTGCCAGCAGTCCCTGGGGGGGAGACACCGGGGAGCTGTTTTTT
J gene: TRBJ2-2
clone size: -
V gene: TRBV6-5
D gene: TRBD2

CDR3 protein: CASEGTLPNTGELFF
CDR3 DNA: TGTGCCAGTGAAGGGACTCTTCCGAACACCGGGGAGCTGTTTTTT
J gene: TRBJ2-2
clone size: -
V gene: TRBV6-1
D gene: -

CDR3 protein: CSIWTGGSNEKLFF
CDR3 DNA: TGCAGCATCTGGACAGGGGGCTCTAATGAAAAACTGTTTTTT
J gene: TRBJ1-4
clone size: once
V gene: TRBV29-1
D gene: TRBD1

CDR3 protein: CASSLSFQETQYF
CDR3 DNA: TGTGCCAGCAGTTTATCCTTTCAAGAGACCCAGTACTTC
J gene: TRBJ2-5
clone size: -
V gene: TRBV27
D gene: -

CDR3 protein: CASSGSGGASDTQYF
CDR3 DNA: TGTGCCAGCAGCGGTAGCGGGGGGGCATCAGATACGCAGTATTTT
J gene: TRBJ2-3
clone size: once
V gene: TRBV5-6
D gene: TRBD2

CDR3 protein: CASSPGHSSYEQYF
CDR3 DNA: TGTGCCAGTTCTCCGGGACACAGCTCCTACGAGCAGTACTTC
J gene: TRBJ2-7
clone size: few
V gene: TRBV19
D gene: -

CDR3 protein: CASSPTESGELFF
CDR3 DNA: TGTGCCAGCAGCCCAACCGAGTCCGGGGAGCTGTTTTTT
J gene: TRBJ2-2
clone size: -
V gene: TRBV7-8
D gene: -

CDR3 protein: CMPSAQETQYF
CDR3 DNA: TGCATGCCCAGCGCTCAAGAGACCCAGTACTTC
J gene: TRBJ2-5
clone size: -
V gene: TRBV20-1
D gene: -

CDR3 protein: CASNTETAEPQHF
CDR3 DNA: TGTGCCAGCAACACAGAAACGGCTGAGCCCCAGCATTTT
J gene: TRBJ1-5
clone size: -
V gene: TRBV6-6
D gene: -

CDR3 protein: CAISERQVLSYEQYF
CDR3 DNA: TGTGCCATCAGTGAGAGGCAGGTCCTCTCCTACGAGCAGTACTTC
J gene: TRBJ2-7
clone size: -
V gene: TRBV10-3
D gene: -

CDR3 protein: CASSWGRGRTEAFF
CDR3 DNA: TGTGCCAGCAGCTGGGGCAGGGGGCGCACTGAAGCTTTCTTT
J gene: TRBJ1-1
clone size: -
V gene: TRBV5-8
D gene: TRBD1

CDR3 protein: CASSLRSGGEQFF
CDR3 DNA: TGTGCCAGCTCACTACGGAGCGGGGGTGAGCAGTTCTTC
J gene: TRBJ2-1
clone size: -
V gene: TRBV18
D gene: TRBD2

CDR3 protein: CASSNRPGDSSYNEQFF
CDR3 DNA: TGTGCCAGCAGCAACCGACCGGGGGATAGCTCCTACAATGAGCAGTTCTTC
J gene: TRBJ2-1
clone size: -
V gene: TRBV4-2
D gene: -

CDR3 protein: CASSFIQGAQVYGYTF
CDR3 DNA: TGTGCCAGCAGTTTCATACAGGGGGCGCAGGTCTATGGCTACACCTTC
J gene: TRBJ1-2
clone size: -
V gene: TRBV28
D gene: TRBD1

CDR3 protein: CASTLLGRGSYTF
CDR3 DNA: TGTGCCAGCACTCTTCTCGGCCGGGGGAGCTACACCTTC
J gene: TRBJ1-2
clone size: once
V gene: TRBV28
D gene: -

CDR3 protein: CASSLEGVVAGGSSTDTQYF
CDR3 DNA: TGTGCCAGCAGCTTGGAGGGGGTGGTAGCGGGGGGTTCGAGCACAGATACGCAGTATTTT
J gene: TRBJ2-3
clone size: -
V gene: TRBV5-5
D gene: TRBD2

CDR3 protein: CASSGGPSGSDSDTQYF
CDR3 DNA: TGTGCCAGCAGCGGGGGCCCCAGCGGGAGTGACTCAGATACGCAGTATTTT
J gene: TRBJ2-3
clone size: -
V gene: TRBV5-6
D gene: TRBD2

CDR3 protein: CASSFTSGSYEQYF
CDR3 DNA: TGTGCCAGCAGCTTCACTAGCGGTAGCTACGAGCAGTACTTC
J gene: TRBJ2-7
clone size: -
V gene: TRBV7-9
D gene: TRBD2

CDR3 protein: CASSLGQGASTDTQYF
CDR3 DNA: TGTGCCAGCAGCTTAGGACAGGGGGCTAGCACAGATACGCAGTATTTT
J gene: TRBJ2-3
clone size: -
V gene: TRBV11-2
D gene: TRBD1

CDR3 protein: CASRGQGTTYEQYF
CDR3 DNA: TGTGCCAGCAGGGGACAGGGTACGACCTACGAGCAGTACTTC
J gene: TRBJ2-7
clone size: once
V gene: TRBV28
D gene: TRBD1

CDR3 protein: CASSRGHLNYEQYF
CDR3 DNA: TGTGCCAGCAGCCGGGGACATCTAAACTACGAGCAGTACTTC
J gene: TRBJ2-7
clone size: -
V gene: TRBV7-8
D gene: -

CDR3 protein: CASSSGLAGSDTQYF
CDR3 DNA: TGTGCCAGTAGTAGTGGACTAGCCGGGTCGGATACGCAGTATTTT
J gene: TRBJ2-3
clone size: -
V gene: TRBV19
D gene: TRBD2

CDR3 protein: CASSLSPGTSWETQYF
CDR3 DNA: TGTGCCAGCAGTTTATCGCCGGGGACATCTTGGGAGACCCAGTACTTC
J gene: TRBJ2-5
clone size: -
V gene: TRBV27
D gene: -

CDR3 protein: CASTPRPAGTLHF
CDR3 DNA: TGTGCCAGCACCCCTAGGCCCGCAGGGACCCTCCACTTT
J gene: TRBJ1-6
clone size: -
V gene: TRBV28
D gene: -

CDR3 protein: CASSWTSLTGELFF
CDR3 DNA: TGTGCCAGCAGTTGGACTAGCCTCACCGGGGAGCTGTTTTTT
J gene: TRBJ2-2
clone size: -
V gene: TRBV27
D gene: TRBD2

CDR3 protein: CASSPPLVGNYGYTF
CDR3 DNA: TGTGCCAGCAGTCCTCCCCTTGTGGGCAACTATGGCTACACCTTC
J gene: TRBJ1-2
clone size: -
V gene: TRBV6-6
D gene: -

CDR3 protein: CASSFDRGPGELFF
CDR3 DNA: TGTGCCAGCAGTTTCGACAGGGGGCCTGGGGAGCTGTTTTTT
J gene: TRBJ2-2
clone size: -
V gene: TRBV2
D gene: TRBD1

CDR3 protein: CASSQDLSTEQFF
CDR3 DNA: TGTGCCAGCAGCCAAGATTTGAGTACTGAGCAGTTCTTC
J gene: TRBJ2-1
clone size: -
V gene: TRBV14
D gene: -